A single T cell receptor (beta chain) is shown here with its context. The PCR used 60 Vbeta and 13 Jbeta primers. The method was immunoSEQ multiplex PCR; TCRdb's version includes in-frame clones alone and lacks a portion of them. The sample includes 100,000 to 150,000 clones, less than 90% of them seen just once. This record belongs to a study of cytomegalovirus exposure and HLA in healthy donors. With V trimmed by 11 bases and J by 3 bases, 4 bases remained unmatched. This CDR3 contains 11 residues. CDR1 and CDR2 from the germline V gene are ENHRY and SYGVKD. This TCR came from a man in his forties or fifties in good health and CMV-seronegative. Sample: PBMCs. The V and J genes are TRBV10-3 and TRBJ2-7, with 7 bases lining up with TRBD1. This chain's CDR3 is CAVGTDYEQYF. In DNA form, the CDR3 reads TGTGCCGTCGGGACAGACTACGAGCAGTACTTC.